The 25 T cell receptor beta chains below were found in one sample sequenced in a study of blood T cell repertoires in COVID-19. Some clones are missing from TCRdb's copy, which holds only in-frame ones; the method was immunoSEQ multiplex PCR. The sample comprises 150,000 to 200,000 clones, about 80% of which are singletons, and over 2% rests with the top ten. What was sequenced was peripheral blood. These receptors all stem from a human donor with acute or convalescent COVID-19. The donor label of this sample is uncertain.

The chain links TRBV9 to TRBJ1-5; D may be TRBD1 (5 bases). The CDR3 is made up of 13 amino acids. V gave up 4 bases and J gave up 6 bases, with 11 bases separating them. From germline, CDR1 is SGDLS and CDR2 YYNGEE. The CDR3 region is CASSPGGGQPQHF. Here the CDR3 DNA reads TGTGCCAGCAGCCCGGGCGGGGGTCAGCCCCAGCATTTT.

This chain links TRBV6-5 with TRBJ2-1; 9 bases map to TRBD2. Germline assignment: CDR1 MNHEY and CDR2 SVGAGI. This CDR3 has 14 residues. The trim removed 7 bases at V and 5 bases at J, leaving 6 bases unmatched. In nucleotides, the CDR3 is TGTGCCAGCACAGTAGCGGGGGCGCACAATGAGCAGTTCTTC. Translated, it gives CASTVAGAHNEQFF.

This chain joins TRBV6-5 and TRBJ2-2; TRBD2 matches at 8 bases. The CDR3 covers 15 residues. In germline, CDR1 is MNHEY, CDR2 SVGAGI. Trimming took 6 bases from V and 1 from J; bases not matched to a gene: 4. The CDR3 is CASRTLAGNTGELFF. In DNA, the CDR3 is TGTGCCAGCAGAACCCTAGCGGGGAACACCGGGGAGCTGTTTTTT.

V and J are TRBV19 and TRBJ1-2, with D tentatively TRBD1 (6 bases). CDR1 is LNHDA and CDR2 is SQIVND in the germline V gene (reference sequence). Trimming removed 5 bases at V and 8 bases at J, with 15 bases between. The CDR3 runs to 13 residues. The CDR3 nucleotides read TGTGCCAGTAGTTTCAACAGGGCACGGGGCTACACCTTC. Amino acids: CASSFNRARGYTF.

The CDR3 bases are TGTGCCATCAGTGAGGGGACAGGGATTGGCGAGCAGTTCTTC. It is translated as CAISEGTGIGEQFF. The J gene is TRBJ2-1, the V gene TRBV10-3; 9 bases are shared with TRBD1. V lost 2 bases and J lost 10; bases outside the gene matches: 6. The CDR3 contains 14 residues. Germline V lookup: CDR1 ENHRY, CDR2 SYGVKD.

The chain joins TRBV28 to TRBJ1-5; possibly TRBD1 for D (6 bases). Deletions cut 4 bases from V and 2 bases from J, with 12 bases between. The CDR3 consists of 15 residues. Germline CDR1 is MDHEN and CDR2 is SYDVKM. This chain's CDR3 is CASSSTGSGNQPQHF. The CDR3 coding sequence is TGTGCCAGCAGTTCCACAGGGTCGGGCAATCAGCCCCAGCATTTT.

This chain links TRBV29-1 with TRBJ2-1, with TRBD1 matching 7 bases. CDR1 is SQVTM, CDR2 ANQGSEA, per germline. V shed 6 bases, J shed 4 bases, and the junction held 12 bases outside the gene matches. CDR3 length: 15 amino acids. CDR3 nucleotide sequence: TGCAGCGTCCTTACGCCGGGACAGTTTTACAATGAGCAGTTCTTC. This sequence encodes CSVLTPGQFYNEQFF.

The chain recombines TRBV23-1 with TRBJ2-2, with D perhaps matching TRBD2 (5 bases). TRBV23-1 is an open reading frame whose function is uncertain. There are 17 residues in the CDR3. V was pared by 4 bases and J by 0 bases, with 15 bases between. The CDR3 reads CASSLKDGIANTGELFF. The CDR3 nucleotides read TGCGCCAGCAGTCTTAAGGACGGGATCGCGAACACCGGGGAGCTGTTTTTT.

This clone was recorded only once. The chain couples TRBV19 to TRBJ1-5; TRBD1 might be the D (5 bases). Germline loops: CDR1 LNHDA, CDR2 SQIVND (reference sequence). The CDR3 length is 15 residues. Trimming removed 8 bases at V and 2 bases at J, with 16 bases between. The CDR3 loop reads CASSPGFEGNQPQHF. The CDR3 nucleotides are TGTGCCAGTTCCCCAGGGTTCGAGGGCAATCAGCCCCAGCATTTT.

The rearrangement links TRBV28 to TRBJ2-1; TRBD2 matches 10 bases. The CDR3 loop spans 15 amino acids. Trimming took 3 bases from V and 2 from J; bases not matched to a gene: 1. Per germline, CDR1 MDHEN and CDR2 SYDVKM. Here the CDR3 reads CASSFSGRPYNEQFF. For the CDR3, the DNA is TGTGCCAGCAGTTTTAGCGGGAGGCCCTACAATGAGCAGTTCTTC.

The chain joins TRBV3-1 (or the pseudogene TRBV3-2) to TRBJ1-4, with D perhaps matching TRBD1 (5 bases). V gave up 1 base and J gave up 0 bases, with 6 bases separating them. The CDR3 runs 15 residues. Germline assignment: CDR1 LGHDT and CDR2 YNNKEL (reference sequence). The CDR3 loop is CASSQGQPTNEKLFF. In nucleotides, the CDR3 is TGTGCCAGCAGCCAAGGACAGCCAACTAATGAAAAACTGTTTTTT.

V gene TRBV27 combines with J gene TRBJ2-3, with TRBD2 matching 8 bases. Germline assignment: CDR1 MNHEY and CDR2 SMNVEV (reference sequence). Unmatched junction bases numbered 5, after V lost 4 bases and J lost 8 bases. This CDR3 is built from 13 residues. The CDR3 spells CASSSGGRGTQYF. The CDR3 nucleotides are TGTGCCAGCAGTTCGGGAGGGCGGGGTACGCAGTATTTT.

This chain connects TRBV9 to TRBJ2-5; D remains ambiguous. The CDR3 covers 13 residues. Deletions cut 0 bases from V and 2 bases from J, with 5 bases between. Germline V gives CDR1 SGDLS, CDR2 YYNGEE. This CDR3 is CASSVAPQETQYF. The CDR3 bases are TGTGCCAGCAGCGTAGCCCCACAAGAGACCCAGTACTTC.

This clone was seen once. CDR3 in DNA: TGTGCCTGGTTCGCAGGGTTCGGAAACACCATATATTTT. This codes for CAWFAGFGNTIYF. The chain couples TRBV30 to TRBJ1-3, with D perhaps matching TRBD1 (5 bases). Trimming pared 5 bases from V and 4 bases from J, leaving 12 bases between. CDR3 length: 13 amino acids. The germline CDR1 and CDR2 sequences are GTSNPN and SVGIG (reference sequence).

The chain employs TRBV6-6 and TRBJ1-5, with 8 bases identical to TRBD1. The CDR3 runs to 14 residues. From germline, CDR1 is MNHNY and CDR2 SVGAGI (reference sequence). V was pared by 5 bases and J by 7 bases, with 7 bases of the junction left unmatched. The chain's CDR3 is CASSRQQGGQPQHF. As DNA, the CDR3 is TGTGCCAGCAGTAGACAACAGGGGGGCCAGCCCCAGCATTTT.

In its sample, this clone was seen once. The rearrangement uses TRBV19 and TRBJ2-7; 12 bases map to TRBD2. This CDR3 spans 17 amino acids. The junction had 6 bases not matched to a gene; V was cut back by 3 bases and J by 0 bases. CDR1 and CDR2 (germline): LNHDA, SQIVND (reference sequence). As DNA, the CDR3 is TGTGCCAGTAGTATTTCACTAGCGGGGGGTAGCTCCTACGAGCAGTACTTC. As protein: CASSISLAGGSSYEQYF.

This clone occurred once. This rearrangement joins TRBV13 to TRBJ2-7; perhaps TRBD2 as D (6 bases). Germline loops: CDR1 PRHDT, CDR2 FYEKMQ (reference sequence). The V gene lost 5 bases and the J gene lost 5 bases, with 25 bases spanning the gap. The CDR3 spans 17 residues. Here the CDR3 DNA reads TGTGCCAGCAGCGATCTCGGTTTCGCGGGAAGGAAGGACGAGCAGTACTTC. Translation gives CASSDLGFAGRKDEQYF.

The chain employs TRBV11-3 and TRBJ2-1, with 9 nucleotides matching TRBD2. Trimming at V came to 5 bases and at J to 4 bases, leaving 3 bases not matched to a gene. The CDR3 contains 14 residues. Germline V gene sequence: CDR1 SGHNT, CDR2 YENEEA. In DNA, the CDR3 is TGTGCCAGCAGCCTGGGACTAGCTTACAATGAGCAGTTCTTC. Amino acid sequence: CASSLGLAYNEQFF.

The rearrangement joins TRBV28 to TRBJ2-1; 9 nucleotides match TRBD2. Trimming cost V 5 bases and J 7 bases; bases outside gene matches: 6. This CDR3 has 14 amino acids. Germline CDR1 reads MDHEN; CDR2 reads SYDVKM. The CDR3 here is CASSPHSGGNEQFF. The CDR3 coding sequence is TGTGCCAGCAGTCCCCACAGCGGGGGGAATGAGCAGTTCTTC.

V and J are TRBV5-1 and TRBJ2-5, with 10 bases aligning to TRBD1. V trimming: 7 bases; J trimming: 5 bases; junction bases outside the gene matches: 5. This CDR3 comprises 13 residues. Germline CDR1 and CDR2: SGHRS and YFSETQ. CDR3 sequence reads: CASGTGVGETQYF. CDR3 sequence (DNA): TGCGCCAGCGGGACAGGGGTTGGGGAGACCCAGTACTTC. Full variable domain (remainder filled in from reference TRBV5-1 and TRBJ2-5): KAGVTQTPRYLIKTRGQQVTLSCSPISGHRSVSWYQQTPGQGLQFLFEYFSETQRNKGNFPGRFSGRQFSNSRSEMNVSTLELGDSALYLCASGTGVGETQYFGPGTRLLVL.

The chain links TRBV6-6 to TRBJ2-7; D is unclear. This CDR3 has 14 amino acids. Germline CDR1 is MNHNY and CDR2 is SVGAGI (reference sequence). V lost 2 bases and J lost 0, with 8 bases in between. CDR3: CASSYGQASYEQYF. As DNA, the CDR3 is TGTGCCAGCAGTTACGGCCAGGCCTCCTACGAGCAGTACTTC.

The chain combines TRBV5-1 with TRBJ1-1; D is perhaps TRBD1 (6 bases). V was shortened by 0 bases and J by 2 bases, with 14 bases between the two germline ends. Germline V gene sequence: CDR1 SGHRS, CDR2 YFSETQ. CDR3 size: 16 residues. CDR3 nucleotides: TGCGCCAGCAGCTTGGCTGGTGGGGGCGCAAACACTGAAGCTTTCTTT. It yields the protein CASSLAGGGANTEAFF.

The chain joins TRBV25-1 to TRBJ1-1; weak D call: TRBD1 (5 bases). Germline V gene lookup returns CDR1 MGHDK and CDR2 SYGVNS. The CDR3 is 15 amino acids. Trimming left V 3 bases short and J 0 bases short, with 11 bases between. In DNA form, the CDR3 reads TGTGCCAGCAGTGATTGGGGCGGCATGAACACTGAAGCTTTCTTT. Residues: CASSDWGGMNTEAFF.

The chain uses TRBV28 and TRBJ2-7, with 12 positions matching TRBD2. The trim removed 5 bases at V and 5 bases at J, leaving 10 bases unmatched. Germline V CDR1 and CDR2: MDHEN, SYDVKM. The CDR3 length is 16 residues. The CDR3 region has the DNA TGTGCCAGCAGTCCCCCGTTACTAGCGGGAGGCCACGAGCAGTACTTC. It yields the protein CASSPPLLAGGHEQYF.

V is TRBV25-1 and J is TRBJ1-2; D unclear. This CDR3 comprises 15 residues. V dropped 5 bases and J dropped 2 bases, with 15 bases sitting between them. CDR1 MGHDK and CDR2 SYGVNS come from the germline V gene. The CDR3 sequence: CASSPSLPGNYGYTF. DNA of the CDR3: TGTGCCAGCAGTCCCTCCCTTCCAGGCAACTATGGCTACACCTTC.